This TCR beta chain was captured in a study of response to subunit inactivated influenza vaccine. Study observations and caveats: The authors suggested that every seasonal influenza vaccination recruits few new T cells.

As concerns this clonotype: What it binds is unknown.

The CDR3 is 13 residues long. V lost 8 bases and J lost 2, with 10 bases in between. CDR1 and CDR2 from the germline V gene are SNHLY and FYNNEI. TCRdb re-called the RT-PCR reads through MiXCR, storing one row per CDR3 protein. The table lists over 650,000 distinct CDR3 sequences, roughly 18% of them singletons, with roughly 11% in the top ten. The TCR sequence derives from a man between 45 and 60 years old who received an inactivated influenza vaccine. The chain recombines TRBV2 with TRBJ1-3; D is unresolved. The specimen comprised PBMCs from blood, sampled 5 to 6 days after vaccination. This CDR3 is CASGRNTGNTIYF. The CDR3 nucleotides are TGTGCCAGCGGACGGAATACTGGAAACACCATATATTTT.